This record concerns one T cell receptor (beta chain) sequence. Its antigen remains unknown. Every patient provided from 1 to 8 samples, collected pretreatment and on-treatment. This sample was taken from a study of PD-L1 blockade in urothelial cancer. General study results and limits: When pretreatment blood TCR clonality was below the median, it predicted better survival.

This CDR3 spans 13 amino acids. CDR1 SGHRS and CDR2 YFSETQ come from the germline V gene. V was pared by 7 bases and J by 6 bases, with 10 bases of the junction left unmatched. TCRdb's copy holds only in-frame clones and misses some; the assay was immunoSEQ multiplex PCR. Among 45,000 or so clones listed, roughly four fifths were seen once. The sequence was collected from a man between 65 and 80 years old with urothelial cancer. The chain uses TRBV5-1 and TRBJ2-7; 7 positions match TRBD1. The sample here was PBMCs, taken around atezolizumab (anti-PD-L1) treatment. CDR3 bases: TGCGCCAGCCAACAGACAGGGCTAGGCGAGCAGTACTTC. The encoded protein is CASQQTGLGEQYF.